This TCR beta chain derives from a study of blood T cell repertoires in COVID-19. The V end lost 6 bases, the J end lost 5 bases, and 13 bases lay between the germline ends. The CDR3 consists of 14 residues. Per germline, CDR1 MNHEY and CDR2 SMNVEV (reference sequence). Here immunoSEQ multiplex PCR was the method, and the copy in TCRdb shows in-frame clones only, minus some. This sample yields 390,000 or so clones, of which around four fifths are seen a single time; about 5.4% belongs to the top ten. This chain connects TRBV27 to TRBJ2-2; D might be TRBD1 (6 bases). The clonotype was recovered from a woman between 50 and 59 years old who had recovered from COVID-19. Sequenced input: PBMCs or T cells enriched from blood (not recorded which). As DNA, the CDR3 is TGTGCCAGCAGGATGGGGGCGTATACCGGGGAGCTGTTTTTT. It specifies CASRMGAYTGELFF.